These 26 T cell receptor beta chains share one sample of origin, sequenced in a study of chemoradiotherapy in HPV16-positive cancers. Sequencing was performed with immunoSEQ multiplex PCR; in TCRdb, only in-frame clones are kept and a portion is missing. The sample contains roughly 6,800 clones, 60% to 80% of which appear only once. Sequencing was performed on tumor tissue, taken from a patient who underwent chemoradiotherapy. Receptor source: a human donor with HPV-associated anogenital cancer.

The chain employs TRBV19 and TRBJ2-3, with 11 bases lining up with TRBD2. CDR1 and CDR2 from the germline V gene are LNHDA and SQIVND (reference sequence). The CDR3 has 17 residues. The V gene end was trimmed by 2 bases and the J gene end by 4 bases; junction bases not matched to a gene: 8. The CDR3 here is CASSILSTSGRSDTQYF. In DNA, the CDR3 is TGTGCCAGTAGTATACTTTCCACTAGCGGGAGATCAGATACGCAGTATTTT. Based on the CDR3 plus reference TRBV19 and TRBJ2-3, the full variable domain is DGGITQSPKYLFRKEGQNVTLSCEQNLNHDAMYWYRQDPGQGLRLIYYSQIVNDFQKGDIAEGYSVSREKKESFPLTVTSAQKNPTAFYLCASSILSTSGRSDTQYFGPGTRLTVL.

The gene calls are TRBV7-2 and TRBJ2-1; 7 bases fit TRBD1. Germline values: CDR1 SGHTA, CDR2 FQGNSA. V was pared by 5 bases and J by 7 bases, with 8 bases of the junction left unmatched. The CDR3 covers 14 residues. CDR3: CASSLGGVVNEQFF. Written as DNA, the CDR3 is TGTGCCAGCAGCCTAGGGGGCGTGGTGAATGAGCAGTTCTTC.

V usage is TRBV28 and J usage is TRBJ2-3; 7 bases agree with TRBD1. The CDR3 consists of 15 residues. J gave up 4 bases and V 5 bases, and 9 bases lay outside the gene matches. Germline V gives CDR1 MDHEN, CDR2 SYDVKM. The CDR3 DNA reads as TGTGCCAGCAGTCCATGGACAGGAAAGGCAGATACGCAGTATTTT. This codes for CASSPWTGKADTQYF.

This clone has a handful of counts. This sequence joins TRBV4-3 and TRBJ2-1; TRBD2 aligns across 9 bases. Germline V CDR1 and CDR2: LGHNA, YSLEER. Unmatched junction bases numbered 6, after V lost 2 bases and J lost 10 bases. This CDR3 spans 14 amino acids. The CDR3 sequence is CASSQHSGRREQFF. The CDR3 region has the DNA TGCGCCAGCAGCCAACATAGCGGGAGACGGGAGCAGTTCTTC.

The V and J genes are TRBV6-1 and TRBJ2-3, with 9 positions matching TRBD2. The CDR3 covers 15 residues. Trimming at V came to 4 bases and at J to 2 bases, leaving 4 bases not matched to a gene. Looked up from germline, CDR1 is MNHNS and CDR2 is SASEGT. The CDR3 DNA is TGTGCCAGCAGTGTTGTAGCGGGGGACACAGATACGCAGTATTTT. The encoded protein is CASSVVAGDTDTQYF.

This clone has just one count. The rearrangement uses TRBV5-1 and TRBJ1-1; D unresolved. The CDR3 runs 13 residues. The ends were cut back, 4 bases at V and 0 bases at J, with 7 bases in the middle. Germline CDR1 reads SGHRS; CDR2 reads YFSETQ. CDR3 sequence reads: CASSLGMNTEAFF. CDR3 sequence (DNA): TGCGCCAGCAGCCTCGGCATGAACACTGAAGCTTTCTTT. The whole variable domain, remainder taken from reference TRBV5-1 and TRBJ1-1, is KAGVTQTPRYLIKTRGQQVTLSCSPISGHRSVSWYQQTPGQGLQFLFEYFSETQRNKGNFPGRFSGRQFSNSRSEMNVSTLELGDSALYLCASSLGMNTEAFFGQGTRLTVV.

V usage is TRBV7-9 and J usage is TRBJ2-7, with TRBD2 matching over 7 bases. The germline V gene has CDR1 SEHNR and CDR2 FQNEAQ (reference sequence). The CDR3 runs to 14 residues. J was trimmed by 4 bases and V by 2 bases; bases with no gene match: 5. CDR3 DNA: TGTGCCAGCAGCTTACCTAGCGGTACTTACGAGCAGTACTTC. It yields the protein CASSLPSGTYEQYF.

The chain joins TRBV7-2 to TRBJ2-6; D remains unclear. CDR1 SGHTA and CDR2 FQGNSA come from the germline V gene. The CDR3 is 13 residues long. V was shortened by 6 bases and J by 3 bases, with 6 bases between the two germline ends. The CDR3 DNA reads TGTGCCAGCAGTTTTTTTGGGGCCAACGTCCTGACTTTC. This codes for CASSFFGANVLTF.

The V and J genes are TRBV5-5 and TRBJ2-1; D is perhaps TRBD1 (7 bases). CDR1 is SGHKS, CDR2 YYEKEE, per germline (reference sequence). V shed 3 bases and J shed 1 base, with 11 bases lying between them. This CDR3 has 15 amino acids. CDR3 bases: TGTGCCAGCAGCTCCCCAGGGGGGTCCTACAATGAGCAGTTCTTC. It encodes CASSSPGGSYNEQFF.

This clone was detected a few times. This sequence joins TRBV10-1 and TRBJ1-1, with D perhaps TRBD1 (6 bases). The V gene lost 6 bases and the J gene lost 1 base, with 9 bases spanning the gap. This CDR3 region has 13 residues. Germline lookup yields CDR1 WNHNN and CDR2 SYGVQD (reference sequence). CDR3 sequence: CASRQGPNTEAFF. The DNA for the CDR3 is TGCGCCAGCAGACAGGGTCCGAACACTGAAGCTTTCTTT.

This clone was seen more than once but under ten times. The chain employs TRBV28 and TRBJ1-5; TRBD1 aligns across 10 bases. V dropped 5 bases and J dropped 3; count of bases not matched to a gene: 7. Germline V gene lookup returns CDR1 MDHEN and CDR2 SYDVKM. The length of the CDR3 is 16 residues. Written as DNA, the CDR3 is TGTGCCAGCAGTAACCACGGGACAGGGGTCAATCAGCCCCAGCATTTT. This codes for CASSNHGTGVNQPQHF.

The chain links TRBV30 to TRBJ1-1, with D possibly matching TRBD1 (6 bases). Trimming removed 7 bases at V and 9 bases at J, with 15 bases between. This CDR3 spans 11 amino acids. CDR1 is GTSNPN, CDR2 SVGIG, per germline (reference sequence). CDR3 sequence reads: CASPEGGQAFF. CDR3 nucleotides: TGTGCCTCCCCTGAGGGGGGGCAAGCTTTCTTT.

The chain has TRBV4-1 and TRBJ2-5; unclear D gene. This CDR3 is 13 amino acids long. V gave up 1 base and J gave up 4 bases, with 7 bases separating them. Germline V gene data show CDR1 as MGHRA and CDR2 as YSYEKL. CDR3 loop: CASSQGTPETQYF. The DNA of the CDR3 is TGCGCCAGCAGCCAAGGGACCCCAGAGACCCAGTACTTC.

This chain links TRBV5-6 with TRBJ2-1, with 7 bases fitting TRBD1. After removal of 1 base from V and 1 base from J, the junction contained 5 bases not matched to a gene. The germline V gene encodes CDR1 SGHDT and CDR2 YYEEEE. This CDR3 contains 16 residues. CDR3 sequence reads: CASSLRGRLSYNEQFF. The DNA of the CDR3 is TGTGCCAGCAGCTTGAGGGGGCGCCTTTCCTACAATGAGCAGTTCTTC.

V and J are TRBV4-1 and TRBJ2-1, with 7 positions matching TRBD2. V lost 0 bases to trimming and J lost 5 bases; unmatched junction nucleotides: 13. Germline values: CDR1 MGHRA, CDR2 YSYEKL. The CDR3 is 18 amino acids. In DNA, the CDR3 is TGCGCCAGCAGCCAAGATTTCGGTCTAGCGGAGATAAACAATGAGCAGTTCTTC. Translated, it gives CASSQDFGLAEINNEQFF.

This clone was observed a few times. The rearrangement uses TRBV28 and TRBJ2-7; perhaps TRBD1 as D (6 bases). This CDR3 region has 13 residues. Trimming removed 2 bases from V and 7 bases from J, with 12 bases in between. Germline V CDR1 and CDR2: MDHEN, SYDVKM. This CDR3 is CASSLQNRGEQYF. The CDR3 nucleotides read TGTGCCAGCAGTTTACAGAATAGGGGGGAGCAGTACTTC.

The chain recombines TRBV27 with TRBJ2-3; D may match TRBD1 or TRBD2 (5 bases each). Germline values: CDR1 MNHEY, CDR2 SMNVEV (reference sequence). Trimming took 4 bases from V and 8 from J, leaving 16 bases between them. The CDR3 is 14 amino acids. This CDR3 is CASSSTAMRGTQYF. In DNA form, the CDR3 reads TGTGCCAGCAGTTCGACCGCCATGAGGGGTACGCAGTATTTT.

The chain's CDR3 is CASSIPGQGNQPQHF. The CDR3 DNA is TGTGCCAGTAGTATCCCGGGACAGGGCAATCAGCCCCAGCATTTT. The chain has TRBV19 and TRBJ1-5; TRBD1 matches at 8 bases. Trimming took 3 bases from V and 2 from J; bases not matched to a gene: 3. The CDR3 totals 15 residues. The germline CDR1 and CDR2 sequences are LNHDA and SQIVND (reference sequence). The full variable domain, with the rest looked up from reference TRBV19 and TRBJ1-5, is DGGITQSPKYLFRKEGQNVTLSCEQNLNHDAMYWYRQDPGQGLRLIYYSQIVNDFQKGDIAEGYSVSREKKESFPLTVTSAQKNPTAFYLCASSIPGQGNQPQHFGDGTRLSIL.

The rearrangement links TRBV5-1 to TRBJ2-1, with TRBD2 matching 9 bases. The CDR3 spans 14 residues. Trimming took 4 bases from V and 7 from J; bases not matched to a gene: 6. Germline V CDR1 and CDR2: SGHRS, YFSETQ. The CDR3 DNA follows: TGCGCCAGCAGCCCCCAGGCGGGGGGGAATGAGCAGTTCTTC. Its protein is CASSPQAGGNEQFF.

This rearrangement joins TRBV28 to TRBJ1-5, with D tentatively TRBD1 (5 bases). Trimming took off 6 bases at V and 6 bases at J, with 9 bases between the two ends. Germline CDR1 and CDR2: MDHEN and SYDVKM. CDR3 length equals 12 residues. CDR3 region: CASSGGSQPQHF. The DNA for the CDR3 is TGTGCCAGCAGCGGGGGGAGTCAGCCCCAGCATTTT.

V usage is TRBV7-2 and J usage is TRBJ2-5, with D unclear. This CDR3 is built from 13 residues. V lost 3 bases to trimming and J lost 1 base, with 6 bases between them. Looked up from germline, CDR1 is SGHTA and CDR2 is FQGNSA. The CDR3 here is CASSFYSQETQYF. DNA of the CDR3: TGTGCCAGCAGCTTTTACAGCCAAGAGACCCAGTACTTC. Combining the CDR3 with reference TRBV7-2 and TRBJ2-5 gives the whole variable domain GAGVSQSPSNKVTEKGKDVELRCDPISGHTALYWYRQSLGQGLEFLIYFQGNSAPDKSGLPSDRFSAERTGGSVSTLTIQRTQQEDSAVYLCASSFYSQETQYFGPGTRLLVL.

This chain joins TRBV11-3 and TRBJ2-7; D may be TRBD2 (5 bases). CDR3 size: 14 residues. The ends were cut back, 5 bases at V and 0 bases at J, with 11 bases in the middle. Germline V gene lookup returns CDR1 SGHNT and CDR2 YENEEA. CDR3 nucleotide sequence: TGTGCCAGCAGCCAAGGACGGGGCTCCTACGAGCAGTACTTC. Encoded protein: CASSQGRGSYEQYF.

CDR3 region: CASSQDRGTGGNEQFF. The CDR3 bases are TGTGCCAGCAGCCAAGATCGTGGGACAGGGGGCAATGAGCAGTTCTTC. This chain joins TRBV4-2 and TRBJ2-1; 11 nucleotides match TRBD1. Germline V gene data show CDR1 as LGHNA and CDR2 as YNFKEQ. The CDR3 runs to 16 residues. V lost 0 bases to trimming and J lost 6 bases; unmatched junction nucleotides: 4.

In this sample, this clone turned up a few times. The J gene is TRBJ2-3, the V gene TRBV29-1; D remains ambiguous. V lost 3 bases to trimming and J lost 2 bases, with 9 bases between them. Germline V gene lookup returns CDR1 SQVTM and CDR2 ANQGSEA. The CDR3 spans 13 residues. In DNA form, the CDR3 reads TGCAGCGTTGATTTTTTAGCCACAGATACGCAGTATTTT. The encoded protein is CSVDFLATDTQYF.

This clone was seen only once. The rearrangement links TRBV7-7 to TRBJ2-7; 7 nucleotides line up with TRBD1. This CDR3 is 14 amino acids long. Germline V lookup: CDR1 SSHAT, CDR2 FNYEAQ (reference sequence). V was clipped by 5 bases and J by 0 bases; unmatched bases: 4. CDR3 loop: CASSPDRTSYEQYF. The CDR3 bases are TGTGCCAGCAGCCCGGACAGGACCTCCTACGAGCAGTACTTC.

The V call is TRBV7-2, the J call TRBJ2-3, with D unclear. The CDR3 totals 15 residues. Germline V gene sequence: CDR1 SGHTA, CDR2 FQGNSA. Deletions cut 4 bases from V and 1 base from J, with 12 bases between. The CDR3 loop is CASSSPELGTDTQYF. CDR3 nucleotides: TGTGCCAGCAGCTCCCCGGAACTTGGCACAGATACGCAGTATTTT.